This T cell receptor beta chain appears in the sequencing data of a study of cytomegalovirus exposure and HLA in healthy donors. Study results and limitations: When analyzed later, a missense DCLRE1C variant was found to be linked to TCR beta V- and J-gene trimming.

This CDR3 contains 17 residues. V lost 6 bases, J lost 1 base, and 12 bases stayed unmatched. Germline V gene sequence: CDR1 KGHSH, CDR2 LQKENI. The PCR was carried out with 60 Vbeta primers and 13 Jbeta primers. The assay was immunoSEQ multiplex PCR, and TCRdb's table has in-frame clones only and misses some. This sample lists some 130,000 clones; its ten largest clones have under 2%. A note on this clone: Its specificity is not known.

This chain connects TRBV18 to TRBJ2-3; 8 bases agree with TRBD1. The clonotype was recovered from a man aged 18 to 30 in good health and CMV-seronegative. The sample taken for sequencing was PBMCs. In nucleotides, the CDR3 is TGTGCCAGCTCCCGCAACCGAGGGGGACAGGGCACAGATACGCAGTATTTT. This gives the protein CASSRNRGGQGTDTQYF.